The following is a T cell receptor (beta chain) sequence with its context. Its antigen remains unknown. This entry is derived from a study of post-analysis software for immune sequencing data. Study summary: Both relapsing-remitting and secondary progressive multiple sclerosis featured among the disease courses, as did progressive-relapsing multiple sclerosis. Whole-study results and caveats: Elevated frequency relative to controls characterized roughly five TRBV segments in patients, TRBV5-6, TRBV5-1 and TRBV20-1 among them. Among multiple sclerosis patients, normalized Chao1 diversity was significantly below that of controls.

Trimming shortened V by 0 bases and J by 2 bases, and 11 bases separated the two germline ends. Germline assignment: CDR1 DFQATT and CDR2 SNEGSKA (reference sequence). This CDR3 is built from 14 residues. Built from TCR beta cDNA, the libraries had unique molecular identifiers in them. Out of roughly 0.95 to 10 million T cells, about 460,000 cDNA molecules were generated. Each CDR3 protein gets one entry after TCRdb re-called the PCR reads with MiXCR. The data contain more than 500,000 distinct CDR3 sequences, 34% of them seen just once; the ten biggest clones take up 6%. The sequencing sample was made of blood. The V and J genes are TRBV20-1 and TRBJ2-7; D gene unclear. The TCR originated in a girl aged 2-17 years with multiple sclerosis. The chain's CDR3 is CSARETARPYEQYF. In DNA, the CDR3 is TGCAGTGCTAGAGAGACGGCTAGACCCTACGAGCAGTACTTC.